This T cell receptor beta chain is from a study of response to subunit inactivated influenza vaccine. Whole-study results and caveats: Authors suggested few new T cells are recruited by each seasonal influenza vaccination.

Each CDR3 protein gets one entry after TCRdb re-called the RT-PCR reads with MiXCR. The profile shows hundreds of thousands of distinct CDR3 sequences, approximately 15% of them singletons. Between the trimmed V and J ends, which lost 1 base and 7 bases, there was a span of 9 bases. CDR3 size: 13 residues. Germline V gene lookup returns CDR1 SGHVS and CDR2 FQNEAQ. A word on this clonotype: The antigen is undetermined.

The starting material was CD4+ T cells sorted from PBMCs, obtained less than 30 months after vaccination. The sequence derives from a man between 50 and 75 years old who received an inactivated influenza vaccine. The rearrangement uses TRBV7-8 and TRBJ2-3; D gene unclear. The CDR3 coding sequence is TGTGCCAGCAGCTTAGATCACGGAAATACGCAGTATTTT. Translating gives CASSLDHGNTQYF.